These 29 T cell receptor beta chains originate from one sample sequenced in a study of shared clonotypes between healthy human individuals. Naive-designated CD8 cells lacked CD45RO, were positively enriched for CCR7, and omitted terminally differentiated effector memory CD45RA+ cells. Repertoires were generated with immunoSEQ multiplex PCR, while TCRdb's copy carries only in-frame clones and drops some. This table holds fewer than 1 million clones, about 96% found once. The material sequenced was naive CD8+ T cells sorted from blood. The receptors were sampled from a man aged 25-45 years in good health.

V is TRBV19 and J is TRBJ1-2; D might be TRBD1 (5 bases). Germline lookup yields CDR1 LNHDA and CDR2 SQIVND (reference sequence). V dropped 3 bases and J dropped 5 bases, with 25 bases sitting between them. The CDR3 consists of 18 residues. The CDR3 DNA reads TGTGCCAGTAGTATCCCGGCCACGGGACGCCCAACGCCATATGGCTACACCTTC. It encodes CASSIPATGRPTPYGYTF.

The V gene is TRBV6-5, the J gene TRBJ2-7; tentatively, D is TRBD2 (6 bases). Looked up from germline, CDR1 is MNHEY and CDR2 is SVGAGI. The CDR3 totals 15 residues. V was cut by 6 bases and J by 3 bases, with 18 bases left in between. CDR3 DNA sequence: TGTGCCAGCAGCCCCGGGGTAGCGGTACTCTACGAGCAGTACTTC. This sequence encodes CASSPGVAVLYEQYF.

The V call is TRBV6-5, the J call TRBJ2-1, with a weak D call TRBD2 (7 bases). Trimming stripped 6 bases from V and 5 bases from J, with 17 bases between. This CDR3 has 15 amino acids. Per the germline V gene, CDR1 is MNHEY and CDR2 is SVGAGI. This CDR3 reads CASRSLRGPNNEQFF. The CDR3 nucleotides are TGTGCCAGCAGATCCCTGCGGGGGCCCAACAATGAGCAGTTCTTC.

V usage is TRBV29-1 and J usage is TRBJ2-1; possibly TRBD1 or TRBD2 for D (5 bases each). This CDR3 region has 15 residues. V dropped 4 bases and J dropped 4 bases, with 17 bases sitting between them. From germline, CDR1 is SQVTM and CDR2 ANQGSEA. The CDR3 sequence: CSVVGAWGSYNEQFF. Here the CDR3 DNA reads TGCAGCGTTGTAGGAGCTTGGGGGTCGTACAATGAGCAGTTCTTC.

The rearrangement joins TRBV5-4 to TRBJ2-7; D gene uncertain. In germline, CDR1 is SGHNT, CDR2 YYREEE (reference sequence). Trimming left V 2 bases short and J 5 bases short, with 11 bases between. The CDR3 is 13 amino acids. This CDR3 reads CASSFFGRDEQYF. DNA of the CDR3: TGTGCCAGCAGCTTTTTCGGACGCGACGAGCAGTACTTC.

The genes are TRBV29-1 and TRBJ2-3; the D is unclear. Germline CDR1 reads SQVTM; CDR2 reads ANQGSEA. The CDR3 is 16 amino acids. Trimming removed 3 bases at V and 1 base at J, with 17 bases between. CDR3 loop: CSVDPTPRVGTDTQYF. For the CDR3, the DNA is TGCAGCGTTGACCCCACGCCGAGAGTCGGCACAGATACGCAGTATTTT.

This rearrangement joins TRBV5-1 to TRBJ2-7; TRBD2 aligns across 10 bases. The CDR3 loop spans 15 amino acids. Germline CDR1 reads SGHRS; CDR2 reads YFSETQ. J lost 4 bases, V lost 4 bases, and 8 bases had no gene match. The CDR3 DNA follows: TGCGCCAGCAGCCAAGGACTAGCGGTCTCATACGAGCAGTACTTC. Residues: CASSQGLAVSYEQYF.

The CDR3 DNA follows: TGTGCCAGTAGCCTAAGCCAATCCTCCTACGAGCAGTACTTC. Protein product: CASSLSQSSYEQYF. The chain joins TRBV19 to TRBJ2-7; D uncertain. V lost 6 bases and J lost 0, with 12 bases in between. There are 14 residues in the CDR3. CDR1 and CDR2 (germline): LNHDA, SQIVND (reference sequence).

The chain employs TRBV2 and TRBJ1-1; D not resolved. V lost 7 bases, J lost 6 bases, and 15 bases lay in between. The germline V gene encodes CDR1 SNHLY and CDR2 FYNNEI. This CDR3 is 13 amino acids long. CDR3 protein: CASTLNIGPEAFF. The CDR3 DNA reads TGTGCCAGCACCCTTAACATCGGGCCTGAAGCTTTCTTT.

The chain is built from TRBV18 and TRBJ2-1; possibly TRBD2 for D (5 bases). CDR1 and CDR2 from the germline V gene are KGHSH and LQKENI. The CDR3 totals 14 residues. V was pared by 5 bases and J by 3 bases, with 11 bases between. CDR3 sequence: CASSELASYNEQFF. CDR3 DNA sequence: TGTGCCAGCTCAGAGTTAGCGAGCTACAATGAGCAGTTCTTC. Using reference TRBV18 and TRBJ2-1 for the parts outside the CDR3, the full variable domain is NAGVMQNPRHLVRRRGQEARLRCSPMKGHSHVYWYRQLPEEGLKFMVYLQKENIIDESGMPKERFSAEFPKEGPSILRIQQVVRGDSAAYFCASSELASYNEQFFGPGTRLTVL.

The chain links TRBV4-1 to TRBJ1-5; D is ambiguous. Germline lookup yields CDR1 MGHRA and CDR2 YSYEKL. The CDR3 is 13 amino acids. V lost 3 bases and J lost 3, with 6 bases in between. CDR3 sequence: CASSQLSNQPQHF. CDR3 DNA: TGCGCCAGCAGCCAGTTATCCAATCAGCCCCAGCATTTT.

This chain connects TRBV6-1 to TRBJ2-7, with 9 nucleotides matching TRBD2. Trimming cost V 2 bases and J 2 bases; bases outside gene matches: 10. Germline V gene lookup returns CDR1 MNHNS and CDR2 SASEGT. CDR3 length: 17 amino acids. The CDR3 loop reads CASSELPGLAGTYEQYF. The CDR3 DNA is TGTGCCAGCAGTGAACTCCCGGGACTAGCTGGAACCTACGAGCAGTACTTC.

The rearrangement links TRBV9 to TRBJ1-2; D is undetermined. The CDR3 consists of 12 residues. Germline CDR1 is SGDLS and CDR2 is YYNGEE. Trimming left V 0 bases short and J 5 bases short, with 5 bases between. The CDR3 region has the DNA TGTGCCAGCAGCGTAGCCAGTTATGGCTACACCTTC. The encoded protein is CASSVASYGYTF.

The chain carries TRBV7-6 and TRBJ2-2, with D possibly called TRBD1 or TRBD2 (6 bases each). CDR1 is SGHVS, CDR2 FNYEAQ, per germline. CDR3 length: 16 residues. V shed 5 bases and J shed 2 bases, with 15 bases lying between them. The CDR3 loop is CASSPEGGPNTGELFF. The CDR3 DNA sequence: TGTGCCAGCAGCCCCGAGGGGGGCCCAAACACCGGGGAGCTGTTTTTT.

The chain combines TRBV4-3 with TRBJ1-2; D unclear. Germline-derived CDR1 and CDR2 are LGHNA and YSLEER. Trimming pared 0 bases from V and 8 bases from J, leaving 19 bases between. The CDR3 has 16 amino acids. The CDR3 region has the DNA TGCGCCAGCAGCCAAGACCAGCGGAAGCCAGCAAGGGGCTACACCTTC. It is translated as CASSQDQRKPARGYTF.

The CDR3 DNA is TGTGCCAGCACGACAGCGGGAGAGGGCGGCGACGAGGATACGCAGTATTTT. Protein sequence: CASTTAGEGGDEDTQYF. This sequence joins TRBV9 and TRBJ2-3; 8 nucleotides align to TRBD2. The CDR3 is 17 residues long. V gave up 6 bases and J gave up 6 bases; unmatched junction bases: 18. Germline V CDR1 and CDR2: SGDLS, YYNGEE.

The rearrangement joins TRBV7-9 to TRBJ1-1, with D possibly being TRBD1 (6 bases). Deletions cut 4 bases from V and 2 bases from J, with 11 bases between. The germline CDR1 and CDR2 sequences are SEHNR and FQNEAQ (reference sequence). The CDR3 covers 14 residues. The CDR3 sequence: CASSYTTGNTEAFF. DNA of the CDR3: TGTGCCAGCAGCTATACGACAGGAAACACTGAAGCTTTCTTT.

This chain joins TRBV9 and TRBJ2-3; tentatively, D is TRBD1 or TRBD2 (5 bases each). V was clipped by 3 bases and J by 0 bases, with 17 bases between them. CDR1 is SGDLS and CDR2 is YYNGEE in the germline V gene. The CDR3 is 17 amino acids. The CDR3 reads CASSAGDVLISTDTQYF. The CDR3, as DNA: TGTGCCAGCAGCGCTGGGGACGTCCTAATTAGCACAGATACGCAGTATTTT.

The chain joins TRBV10-3 to TRBJ2-7, with D perhaps given as TRBD1 or TRBD2 (7 bases each). The CDR3 runs to 15 residues. Trimming took off 10 bases at V and 2 bases at J, with 21 bases between the two ends. CDR1 ENHRY and CDR2 SYGVKD come from the germline V gene. Written as DNA, the CDR3 is TGTGCCACCCAGGGGGGGGATCACAGGCCCTACGAGCAGTACTTC. It yields the protein CATQGGDHRPYEQYF.

The V and J genes are TRBV28 and TRBJ2-2; TRBD2 might be the D (6 bases). The CDR3 loop spans 14 amino acids. Trimming shortened V by 9 bases and J by 1 base, and 12 bases separated the two germline ends. The germline CDR1 and CDR2 sequences are MDHEN and SYDVKM. CDR3 in amino acids: CASTRLGNTGELFF. Here the CDR3 DNA reads TGTGCCAGTACCAGACTAGGGAACACCGGGGAGCTGTTTTTT. The full variable domain, in which reference TRBV28 and TRBJ2-2 provide the parts outside the CDR3, is DVKVTQSSRYLVKRTGEKVFLECVQDMDHENMFWYRQDPGLGLRLIYFSYDVKMKEKGDIPEGYSVSREKKERFSLILESASTNQTSMYLCASTRLGNTGELFFGEGSRLTVL.

The CDR3, as DNA: TGCGCCAGCAGGCAGGAATCCCAAGAGACCCAGTACTTC. It codes for CASRQESQETQYF. The chain combines TRBV4-1 with TRBJ2-5; D is unclear. CDR1 is MGHRA and CDR2 is YSYEKL in the germline V gene. The CDR3 runs 13 residues. The V end lost 6 bases, the J end lost 1 base, and 9 bases lay between the germline ends.

The J gene is TRBJ2-3, the V gene TRBV10-3, with D perhaps matching TRBD2 (5 bases). The germline V and J ends were trimmed by 5 bases and 6 bases, with 12 bases remaining between them. The CDR3 has 13 residues. Germline V lookup: CDR1 ENHRY, CDR2 SYGVKD. As DNA, the CDR3 is TGTGCCATCAGTCAAACCTCGGGGGATACGCAGTATTTT. Amino acids: CAISQTSGDTQYF.

This chain connects TRBV28 to TRBJ2-1, with unresolved D. The CDR3 covers 13 residues. V gave up 3 bases and J gave up 5 bases, with 8 bases separating them. Germline V gene data show CDR1 as MDHEN and CDR2 as SYDVKM. CDR3 nucleotide sequence: TGTGCCAGCAGTTTCTCCAGCAACAATGAGCAGTTCTTC. It translates to CASSFSSNNEQFF.

The V and J genes are TRBV7-6 and TRBJ2-7, with D possibly being TRBD1 (5 bases). The CDR3 consists of 13 residues. V lost 5 bases to trimming and J lost 4 bases, with 12 bases between them. Germline V gene lookup returns CDR1 SGHVS and CDR2 FNYEAQ. CDR3 sequence (DNA): TGTGCCAGCAGCCCGCAGGGTGGGTACGAGCAGTACTTC. Encoded protein: CASSPQGGYEQYF.

The chain recombines TRBV6-1 with TRBJ2-7, with 9 bases aligning to TRBD2. Losses at the gene ends were 5 bases for V and 2 bases for J; bases not matched to a gene: 7. The CDR3 runs to 15 residues. Germline CDR1 reads MNHNS; CDR2 reads SASEGT. The DNA for the CDR3 is TGTGCCAGCAGTCTCCTAGCGGGAAGAGCCTACGAGCAGTACTTC. This sequence encodes CASSLLAGRAYEQYF.

The CDR3 loop reads CASRPSGAYNEQFF. CDR3 DNA sequence: TGTGCCAGCCGTCCTAGCGGGGCCTACAATGAGCAGTTCTTC. The V call is TRBV6-5, the J call TRBJ2-1; TRBD2 matches 9 bases. CDR1 and CDR2 (germline): MNHEY, SVGAGI. The CDR3 spans 14 residues. V was clipped by 8 bases and J by 2 bases; unmatched bases: 4.

The CDR3 region is CASSPEPYEQYF. The CDR3 coding sequence is TGTGCCAGCAGCCCTGAACCCTACGAGCAGTACTTC. This chain uses TRBV14 with TRBJ2-7; unclear D gene. Trimming removed 4 bases at V and 2 bases at J, with 6 bases between. Germline values: CDR1 SGHDN, CDR2 FVKESK. The CDR3 spans 12 residues.

This clone has only one observation. CDR3 region: CASRPDRSPYEQYF. The DNA of the CDR3 is TGTGCCAGCCGCCCGGACAGGAGTCCCTACGAGCAGTACTTC. The chain recombines TRBV27 with TRBJ2-7; 7 bases are a match to TRBD1. J gave up 2 bases and V 8 bases, and 9 bases lay outside the gene matches. Germline-derived CDR1 and CDR2 are MNHEY and SMNVEV (reference sequence). There are 14 residues in the CDR3.

V and J are TRBV19 and TRBJ2-3, with a tentative D call TRBD2 (5 bases). The CDR3 runs to 11 residues. The V gene's germline CDR1 is LNHDA and CDR2 SQIVND (reference sequence). The V gene lost 5 bases and the J gene lost 10 bases, with 10 bases spanning the gap. CDR3 DNA sequence: TGTGCCAGTAGTCCCGGAGGAGCGCAGTATTTT. Its translation is CASSPGGAQYF. The full variable domain, rest sourced from reference TRBV19 and TRBJ2-3, is DGGITQSPKYLFRKEGQNVTLSCEQNLNHDAMYWYRQDPGQGLRLIYYSQIVNDFQKGDIAEGYSVSREKKESFPLTVTSAQKNPTAFYLCASSPGGAQYFGPGTRLTVL.